The following is a T cell receptor beta chain sequence with its context. Methods used by the authors: Amplification from reference gene primers served as the basis for estimated nucleated cell counts. The assay was immunoSEQ multiplex PCR, and TCRdb's table has in-frame clones only and misses some. V and J calls and clone size are given by that table; D and trimming were obtained from the DNA. The sample consists of hundreds of thousands of clones, 87% of them appearing once. The sample originates from a study of blood T cell repertoires in COVID-19. Background on the study: The study drew acute and convalescent COVID-19 samples from the United States, Italy and Spain. PBMCs, B-cell-depleted T cells, or T cells were the source of the cDNA or gDNA that made up the material.

Sequenced material: peripheral blood. This clonotype originated in a man aged 55 to 70 who had recovered from COVID-19.

CDR3 bases: TGTGCCAGTCGTCGAGAATGGGAGGGCTACAATGAGCAGTTCTTC. Protein product: CASRREWEGYNEQFF. This chain connects TRBV18 to TRBJ2-1, with 7 bases fitting TRBD2. J lost 3 bases, V lost 9 bases, and 11 bases had no gene match. Germline loops: CDR1 KGHSH, CDR2 LQKENI. The CDR3 spans 15 residues.